The entry below gives a single T cell receptor (beta chain) sequence along with its context. Its target is not known. By UMI-labeled 5' RACE, the TCR beta libraries were made. Following a re-call of the 5' RACE reads, TCRdb has one entry per CDR3 protein and lacks DNA. This sample's table reports under 20,000 distinct CDR3 sequences. This sample was included in a study of human CD8 memory T cell subsets. Study-level results: Between stem-like memory and precursor exhausted T cell repertoires, overlap was minimal.

This CDR3 is built from 13 residues. Germline lookup yields CDR1 SNHLY and CDR2 FYNNEI. RNA came from duplicate vials of about 150,000 sorted CD8+ T cells per subset. The V and J genes are TRBV2 and TRBJ2-3; TCRdb indicates TRBD2, and absent DNA this call remains unverified. The TCR was taken from a human donor in good health. Sequencing was carried out using CD8+ T cells from PBMCs. CDR3 loop: CASSEFRASLPYF.